A selection of T cell receptor beta chains follows, all from one sample in a study of cytomegalovirus exposure and HLA in healthy donors. The method was immunoSEQ multiplex PCR; TCRdb's version includes in-frame clones alone and lacks a portion of them. The table lists approximately 150,000 clones, approximately 72% of them singletons. The sequenced sample was PBMCs. These receptors were obtained from a man aged 45-60 years in good health and CMV-seronegative. Both conserved end residues are part of each CDR3. Fields, in order: J gene, V gene, D gene, clone size, CDR3 protein, CDR3 DNA. The D gene is left open where the match is weak. Some rows mark clone size as missing; the rest say once, few, many or name a class of expanded clone.

>TRBJ1-1|TRBV5-1|-|few
CASSYNSEAFF
TGCGCCAGCAGCTATAACAGTGAAGCTTTCTTT
>TRBJ1-4|TRBV11-2|-|-
CASSFGVGEKLFF
TGTGCCAGCAGCTTCGGGGTCGGTGAAAAACTGTTTTTT
>TRBJ2-7|TRBV6-5|TRBD1|-
CASRYAGQGITYEQYF
TGTGCCAGCAGGTACGCCGGACAGGGAATTACCTACGAGCAGTACTTC
>TRBJ2-3|TRBV5-1|-|few
CASSPWVDSSTDTQYF
TGCGCCAGCAGCCCTTGGGTTGACAGCAGCACAGATACGCAGTATTTT
>TRBJ1-2|TRBV28|TRBD1|-
CASSSLPTGNYGYTF
TGTGCCAGCAGTTCTCTCCCGACAGGGAACTATGGCTACACCTTC
>TRBJ1-6|TRBV15|-|-
CATSRGTSSYNSPLHF
TGTGCCACCAGCAGAGGGACATCTTCCTATAATTCCCCCCTCCACTTT
>TRBJ1-2|TRBV6-6|-|-
CASSYSTGAIGYTF
TGTGCCAGCAGTTACTCGACAGGCGCTATTGGCTACACCTTC
>TRBJ1-1|TRBV19|-|few
CASSMPQEAFF
TGTGCCAGTAGTATGCCTCAGGAAGCTTTCTTT
>TRBJ1-2|TRBV4-1|-|once
CASSQDLEYGYTF
TGCGCCAGCAGCCAAGATCTAGAATATGGCTACACCTTC
>TRBJ2-2|TRBV19|TRBD1|-
CASSRIQGPVDTGELFF
TGTGCCAGTAGTAGAATACAGGGGCCCGTCGACACCGGGGAGCTGTTTTTT
>TRBJ2-3|TRBV29-1|TRBD2|-
CSVYSGGYTDTQYF
TGCAGCGTCTATAGCGGGGGCTACACAGATACGCAGTATTTT
>TRBJ2-7|TRBV6-1|-|few
CASSGMYTSSYEQYF
TGTGCCAGCAGTGGGATGTACACTAGCTCCTACGAGCAGTACTTC
>TRBJ1-1|TRBV6-5|TRBD1|once
CASSSWTGTMNTEAFF
TGTGCCAGCAGTTCCTGGACAGGGACGATGAACACTGAAGCTTTCTTT
>TRBJ1-1|TRBV2|-|-
CASAYTQTLNTEAFF
TGTGCCAGCGCCTATACCCAGACATTAAACACTGAAGCTTTCTTT
>TRBJ2-1|TRBV7-3|TRBD1|-
CASSRNTGTGSYNEQFF
TGTGCCAGCAGCCGTAATACCGGGACAGGTAGCTACAATGAGCAGTTCTTC
>TRBJ2-7|TRBV19|TRBD1|-
CASSTPGTGNEQYF
TGTGCCAGTAGTACCCCCGGGACAGGGAACGAGCAGTACTTC
>TRBJ2-1|TRBV6-5|TRBD1|few
CASNPGTGNNNEQFF
TGTGCCAGCAATCCCGGGACAGGGAATAACAATGAGCAGTTCTTC
>TRBJ2-5|TRBV9|TRBD1|few
CASSVGTGLYQETQYF
TGTGCCAGCAGCGTTGGGACAGGACTGTACCAAGAGACCCAGTACTTC
>TRBJ1-2|TRBV7-9|-|-
CASSLSSAGDGYTF
TGTGCCAGCAGCTTATCATCTGCAGGGGATGGCTACACCTTC
>TRBJ1-1|TRBV6-4|-|-
CASSVIPNTEAFF
TGTGCCAGCAGTGTTATTCCGAACACTGAAGCTTTCTTT
>TRBJ1-1|TRBV19|-|-
CASSGDSRNTEAFF
TGTGCCAGTAGTGGGGACTCCCGGAACACTGAAGCTTTCTTT
>TRBJ2-7|TRBV5-1|-|-
CASTSTGGAPHEQYF
TGCGCCAGCACCTCTACAGGGGGGGCTCCCCACGAGCAGTACTTC
>TRBJ2-5|TRBV25-1|TRBD1|-
CASAATTGEETQYF
TGTGCCAGCGCTGCAACGACAGGGGAAGAGACCCAGTACTTC
>TRBJ1-4|TRBV6-1|TRBD1|few
CASSGSGQVAGGSEKLFF
TGTGCCAGCAGTGGATCAGGACAGGTAGCGGGAGGGAGTGAAAAACTGTTTTTT
>TRBJ1-3|TRBV9|-|-
CASSVRDFSGNTIYF
TGTGCCAGCAGCGTCAGGGACTTCTCTGGAAACACCATATATTTT
>TRBJ1-2|TRBV27|-|-
CASSPTSRAPYGYTF
TGTGCCAGCAGTCCGACTTCGAGGGCACCCTATGGCTACACCTTC
>TRBJ2-2|TRBV5-1|TRBD2|-
CASSLSGGATGELFF
TGCGCCAGCAGCCTTAGCGGGGGGGCCACCGGGGAGCTGTTTTTT
>TRBJ1-2|TRBV27|-|-
CASSLSWTRLNYGYTF
TGTGCCAGCAGTCTATCCTGGACACGGCTTAACTATGGCTACACCTTC
>TRBJ2-7|TRBV7-9|TRBD2|-
CASSLGTSGTYF
TGTGCCAGCAGTCTCGGGACTAGCGGGACGTACTTC
>TRBJ1-1|TRBV9|TRBD1|few
CASSGQGFGGVAEAFF
TGTGCCAGCAGCGGACAGGGGTTTGGGGGGGTTGCTGAAGCTTTCTTT
>TRBJ1-5|TRBV6-6|TRBD1|-
CASRTGGAQPQHF
TGTGCCAGCAGGACAGGGGGCGCGCAGCCCCAGCATTTT
>TRBJ1-6|TRBV6-5|TRBD1|-
CASRGTGQYSPLHF
TGTGCCAGCAGGGGGACAGGGCAGTATTCACCCCTCCACTTT
>TRBJ2-4|TRBV18|-|-
CASSPDSLQAKNIQYF
TGTGCCAGCTCCCCGGACAGCCTACAAGCCAAAAACATTCAGTACTTC
>TRBJ1-1|TRBV7-9|-|-
CASSPQGGLAEAFF
TGTGCCAGCAGCCCCCAGGGAGGGTTGGCTGAAGCTTTCTTT
>TRBJ2-5|TRBV7-7|TRBD2|-
CASSFSGDKETQYF
TGTGCTAGCAGCTTCAGCGGGGATAAAGAGACCCAGTACTTC
>TRBJ1-1|TRBV18|-|-
CASSDRKNTEAFF
TGTGCCAGCTCGGACAGAAAGAACACTGAAGCTTTCTTT
>TRBJ1-1|TRBV5-5|-|-
CASSLWGPTEAFF
TGTGCCAGCAGCTTATGGGGCCCCACTGAAGCTTTCTTT
>TRBJ2-5|TRBV9|TRBD2|once
CASSVVAGGGETQYF
TGTGCCAGCAGCGTAGTGGCGGGGGGAGGGGAGACCCAGTACTTC
>TRBJ2-7|TRBV5-6|TRBD1|-
CASSLRGQGSYEQYF
TGTGCCAGCAGCTTGAGGGGACAGGGGAGCTACGAGCAGTACTTC
>TRBJ1-2|TRBV11-2|TRBD1|-
CASSQTGVGYTF
TGTGCCAGCAGCCAGACAGGGGTGGGCTACACCTTC
>TRBJ2-2|TRBV6-4|TRBD2|-
CASSDSIGLAGGGAGELFF
TGTGCCAGCAGTGACTCGATAGGACTAGCGGGGGGCGGGGCCGGGGAGCTGTTTTTT
>TRBJ2-5|TRBV2|TRBD2|-
CASSGSGGLRETQYF
TGTGCCAGCAGTGGGAGCGGGGGCCTGAGGGAGACCCAGTACTTC
>TRBJ1-5|TRBV19|TRBD1|-
CATRETGNQPQHF
TGTGCCACCCGGGAGACAGGGAATCAGCCCCAGCATTTT
>TRBJ1-4|TRBV6-1|-|-
CASSGFSRRVDEKLFF
TGTGCCAGCAGTGGTTTTAGTAGGCGGGTGGATGAAAAACTGTTTTTT
>TRBJ1-2|TRBV5-1|TRBD1|-
CASSFIPGTGDKDGYTF
TGCGCCAGCAGCTTCATACCCGGGACAGGGGATAAGGATGGCTACACCTTC
>TRBJ2-2|TRBV7-2|TRBD1|-
CASSDRGNTGELFF
TGTGCCAGCAGCGACAGGGGTAACACCGGGGAGCTGTTTTTT
>TRBJ2-3|TRBV5-1|-|-
CASSLVARATRDTQYF
TGCGCCAGCAGCTTGGTAGCCAGGGCGACCCGGGATACGCAGTATTTT
>TRBJ2-3|TRBV6-5|TRBD2|-
CASSYGRATTDTQYF
TGTGCCAGCAGTTACGGGAGGGCTACCACAGATACGCAGTATTTT
>TRBJ2-7|TRBV5-6|-|-
CASCGAGRYEQYF
TGTGCCAGCTGCGGGGCAGGGCGGTACGAGCAGTACTTC
>TRBJ2-7|TRBV25-1|-|few
CASSDWGGASYEQYF
TGTGCCAGCAGTGACTGGGGGGGGGCCTCCTACGAGCAGTACTTC